This record covers a single TCR beta chain. Its antigen remains unknown. This record comes from a study of T-cell reconstitution after alpha-beta-depleted transplantation in children. Unmatched junction bases numbered 6, after V lost 7 bases and J lost 0 bases. Germline CDR1 and CDR2: LGHDT and YNNKEL (reference sequence). The CDR3 contains 15 residues. Study-level results: After transplant, at about two months, alpha-beta T cells were reportedly derived from several hundred expanded graft clones. The authors attributed T-cell counts and diversity one year after transplant mostly to newly produced T cells.

Preparation of the TCRbeta library involved a method that used unique molecular identifiers. Using its own MiXCR run on the PCR reads, TCRdb lists one record per CDR3 protein. The sample holds 200,000 to 300,000 distinct CDR3 sequences, 8.2% seen once. This clonotype originated in a male patient between 5 and 17 years old who had a stem cell transplant for acute lymphoblastic leukemia, so the T cells may come from the graft donor. The source material was PBMCs, mostly from graft donor cells, sampled 180 days after TCRalphabeta/CD19-depleted stem cell transplant. The chain has TRBV3-1 and TRBJ1-1, with 9 bases aligning to TRBD1. In DNA, the CDR3 is TGTGCCAGCAAAAACAGGGGGCAGGTGAACACTGAAGCTTTCTTT. Encoded protein: CASKNRGQVNTEAFF. Supplemented by reference TRBV3-1 and TRBJ1-1, the full variable domain reads DTAVSQTPKYLVTQMGNDKSIKCEQNLGHDTMYWYKQDSKKFLKIMFSYNNKELIINETVPNRFSPKSPDKAHLNLHINSLELGDSAVYFCASKNRGQVNTEAFFGQGTRLTVV.